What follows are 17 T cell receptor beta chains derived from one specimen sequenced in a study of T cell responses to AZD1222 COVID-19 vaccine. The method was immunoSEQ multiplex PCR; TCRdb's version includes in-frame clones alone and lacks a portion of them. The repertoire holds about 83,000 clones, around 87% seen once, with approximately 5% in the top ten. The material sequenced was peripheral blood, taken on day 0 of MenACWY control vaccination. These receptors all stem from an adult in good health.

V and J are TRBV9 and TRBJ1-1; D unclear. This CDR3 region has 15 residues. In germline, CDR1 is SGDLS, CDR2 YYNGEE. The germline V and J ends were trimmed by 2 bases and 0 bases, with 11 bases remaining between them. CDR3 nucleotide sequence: TGTGCCAGCAGCGTCGAACCGAGGATGAACACTGAAGCTTTCTTT. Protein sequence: CASSVEPRMNTEAFF.

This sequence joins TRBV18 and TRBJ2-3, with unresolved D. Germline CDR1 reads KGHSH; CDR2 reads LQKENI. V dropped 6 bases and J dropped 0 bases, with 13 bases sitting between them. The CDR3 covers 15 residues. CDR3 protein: CASSSLTESTDTQYF. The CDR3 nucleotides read TGTGCCAGCTCTTCCCTGACTGAAAGCACAGATACGCAGTATTTT.

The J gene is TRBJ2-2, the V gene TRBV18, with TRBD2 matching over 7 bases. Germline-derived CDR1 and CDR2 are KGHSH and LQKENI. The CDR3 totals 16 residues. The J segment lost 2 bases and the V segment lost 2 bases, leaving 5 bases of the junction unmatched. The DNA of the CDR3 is TGTGCCAGCTCACCATCCAGCGGGACTAACACCGGGGAGCTGTTTTTT. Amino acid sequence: CASSPSSGTNTGELFF.

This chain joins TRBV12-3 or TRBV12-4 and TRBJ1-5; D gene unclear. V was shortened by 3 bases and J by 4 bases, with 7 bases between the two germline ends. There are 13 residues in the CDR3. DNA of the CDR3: TGTGCCAGCAGTTTCGTGGGGAATCAGCCCCAGCATTTT. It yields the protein CASSFVGNQPQHF.

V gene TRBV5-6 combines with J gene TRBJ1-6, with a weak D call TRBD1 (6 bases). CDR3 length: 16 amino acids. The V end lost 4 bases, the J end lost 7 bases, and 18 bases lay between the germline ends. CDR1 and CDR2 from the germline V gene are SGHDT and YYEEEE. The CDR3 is CASSLLDGQLNSPLHF. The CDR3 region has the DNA TGTGCCAGCAGCCTCCTGGATGGACAGTTGAATTCACCCCTCCACTTT.

For the CDR3, the DNA is TGTGCCAGCAGTTTTACGGCCTCCTCTCAGCCCCAGCATTTT. Its translation is CASSFTASSQPQHF. The chain combines TRBV6-5 with TRBJ1-5, with no clear D. CDR1 is MNHEY and CDR2 is SVGAGI in the germline V gene. Between the trimmed V and J ends, which lost 4 bases and 6 bases, there was a span of 13 bases. The length of the CDR3 is 14 residues.

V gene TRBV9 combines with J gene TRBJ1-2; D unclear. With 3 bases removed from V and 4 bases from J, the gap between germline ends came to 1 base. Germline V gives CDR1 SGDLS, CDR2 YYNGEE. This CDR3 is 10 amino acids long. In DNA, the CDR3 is TGTGCCAGCAGCGGCTATGGCTACACCTTC. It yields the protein CASSGYGYTF. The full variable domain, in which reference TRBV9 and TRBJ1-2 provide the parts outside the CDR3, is DSGVTQTPKHLITATGQRVTLRCSPRSGDLSVYWYQQSLDQGLQFLIQYYNGEERAKGNILERFSAQQFPDLHSELNLSSLELGDSALYFCASSGYGYTFGSGTRLTVV.

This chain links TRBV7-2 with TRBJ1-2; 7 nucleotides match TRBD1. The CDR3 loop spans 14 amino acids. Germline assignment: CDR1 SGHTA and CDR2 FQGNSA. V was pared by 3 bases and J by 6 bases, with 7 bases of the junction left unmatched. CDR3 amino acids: CASSFKNRGNGYTF. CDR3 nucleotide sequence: TGTGCCAGCAGCTTCAAAAACAGGGGAAATGGCTACACCTTC.

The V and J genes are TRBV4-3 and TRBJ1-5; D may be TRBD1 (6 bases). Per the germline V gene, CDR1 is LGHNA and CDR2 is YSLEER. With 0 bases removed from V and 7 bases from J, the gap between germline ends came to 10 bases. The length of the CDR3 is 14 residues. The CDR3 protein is CASSQEQGGQPQHF. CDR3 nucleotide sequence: TGCGCCAGCAGCCAAGAACAGGGAGGACAGCCCCAGCATTTT.

The CDR3 nucleotides read TGTGCCCGGACGGCCGGCCTGAACACTGAAGCTTTCTTT. This translates into CARTAGLNTEAFF. V usage is TRBV30 and J usage is TRBJ1-1; D remains ambiguous. V shed 8 bases and J shed 0 bases, with 13 bases lying between them. The CDR3 length is 13 residues. Looked up from germline, CDR1 is GTSNPN and CDR2 is SVGIG (reference sequence).

The CDR3 DNA reads TGTGCCAGCAGCTTGGCGGGACAGGGCTCTGTCTACGAGCAGTACTTC. This sequence encodes CASSLAGQGSVYEQYF. This chain joins TRBV5-5 and TRBJ2-7; the match to TRBD1 covers 9 bases. V lost 0 bases and J lost 3; bases outside the gene matches: 7. Germline CDR1 and CDR2: SGHKS and YYEKEE (reference sequence). The CDR3 length is 16 residues. Full variable domain (missing parts from reference TRBV5-5 and TRBJ2-7): DAGVTQSPTHLIKTRGQQVTLRCSPISGHKSVSWYQQVLGQGPQFIFQYYEKEERGRGNFPDRFSARQFPNYSSELNVNALLLGDSALYLCASSLAGQGSVYEQYFGPGTRLTVT.

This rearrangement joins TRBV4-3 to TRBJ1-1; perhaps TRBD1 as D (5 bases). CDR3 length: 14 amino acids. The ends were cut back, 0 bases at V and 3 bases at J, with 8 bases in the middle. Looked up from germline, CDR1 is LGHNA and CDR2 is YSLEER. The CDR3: CASSQEGRDTEAFF. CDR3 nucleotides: TGCGCCAGCAGCCAAGAGGGCAGGGACACTGAAGCTTTCTTT.

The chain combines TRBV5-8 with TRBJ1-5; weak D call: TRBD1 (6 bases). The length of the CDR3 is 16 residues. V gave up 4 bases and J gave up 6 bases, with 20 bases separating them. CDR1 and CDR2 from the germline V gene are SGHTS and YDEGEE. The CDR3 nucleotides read TGTGCCAGCAGCCTTACTGCGGGGGGCGGGAGTCAGCCCCAGCATTTT. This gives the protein CASSLTAGGGSQPQHF.

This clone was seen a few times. The CDR3 here is CASSPGGLAGDLKPDNEQFF. In DNA form, the CDR3 reads TGTGCCAGCAGTCCCGGGGGGCTAGCGGGAGATTTGAAACCCGACAATGAGCAGTTCTTC. The chain recombines TRBV7-6 with TRBJ2-1; TRBD2 aligns across 10 bases. This CDR3 comprises 20 residues. CDR1 is SGHVS, CDR2 FNYEAQ, per germline. V shed 6 bases, J shed 5 bases, and the junction held 22 bases outside the gene matches.

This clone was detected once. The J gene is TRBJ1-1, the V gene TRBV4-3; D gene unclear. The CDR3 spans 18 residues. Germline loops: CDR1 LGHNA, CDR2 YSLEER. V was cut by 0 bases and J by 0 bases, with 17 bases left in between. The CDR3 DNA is TGCGCCAGCAGCCAAGATGTGGCAATCCTCCTCATGAACACTGAAGCTTTCTTT. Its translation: CASSQDVAILLMNTEAFF.

This CDR3 is CASSSTGPRGTEAFF. The CDR3 coding sequence is TGTGCCAGCAGTAGCACAGGTCCTCGAGGGACTGAAGCTTTCTTT. The V and J genes are TRBV6-5 and TRBJ1-1, with D possibly being TRBD1 (5 bases). Germline loops: CDR1 MNHEY, CDR2 SVGAGI. V dropped 5 bases and J dropped 5 bases, with 18 bases sitting between them. There are 15 residues in the CDR3.

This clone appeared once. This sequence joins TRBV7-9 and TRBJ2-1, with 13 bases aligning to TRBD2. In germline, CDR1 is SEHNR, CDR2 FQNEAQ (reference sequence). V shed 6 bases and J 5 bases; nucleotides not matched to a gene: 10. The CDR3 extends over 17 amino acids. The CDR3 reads CASRYGTSGNRDNEQFF. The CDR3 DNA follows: TGTGCCAGCAGGTACGGGACTAGCGGGAACAGGGACAATGAGCAGTTCTTC.